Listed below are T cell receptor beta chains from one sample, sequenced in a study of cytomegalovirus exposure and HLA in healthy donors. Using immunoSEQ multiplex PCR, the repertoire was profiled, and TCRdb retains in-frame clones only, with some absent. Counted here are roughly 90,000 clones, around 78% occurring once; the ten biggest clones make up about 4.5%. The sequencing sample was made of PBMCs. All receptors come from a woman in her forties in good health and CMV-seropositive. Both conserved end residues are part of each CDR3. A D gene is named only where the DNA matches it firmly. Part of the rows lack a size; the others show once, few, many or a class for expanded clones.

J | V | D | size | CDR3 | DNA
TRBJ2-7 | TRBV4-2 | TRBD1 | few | CASSQGRGLSYEQYF | TGTGCCAGCAGCCAAGGCAGGGGGCTTTCCTACGAGCAGTACTTC
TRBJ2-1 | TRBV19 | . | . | CASRDYDNEQFF | TGTGCCAGTAGGGACTATGACAATGAGCAGTTCTTC
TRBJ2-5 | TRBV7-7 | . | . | CASRSGRGNQETQYF | TGTGCTAGCAGGAGTGGCCGGGGGAACCAAGAGACCCAGTACTTC
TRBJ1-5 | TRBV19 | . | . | CASRTTDNSNQPQHF | TGTGCCAGTAGGACGACAGATAATAGCAATCAGCCCCAGCATTTT
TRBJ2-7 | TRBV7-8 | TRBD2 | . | CASSLAKTSGLSYEQYF | TGTGCCAGCAGCTTAGCGAAGACTAGCGGGTTGTCCTACGAGCAGTACTTC
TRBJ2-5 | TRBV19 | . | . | CASRGASETQYF | TGTGCCAGTAGGGGGGCATCGGAGACCCAGTACTTC
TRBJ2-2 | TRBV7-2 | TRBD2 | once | CASSTSGSTGELFF | TGTGCCAGCAGTACTAGCGGGAGTACCGGGGAGCTGTTTTTT
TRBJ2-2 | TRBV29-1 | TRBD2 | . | CSVKLAGGNTGELFF | TGCAGCGTTAAGTTAGCGGGAGGGAACACCGGGGAGCTGTTTTTT
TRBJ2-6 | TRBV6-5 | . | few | CASSLTPSGANVLTF | TGTGCCAGCAGTCTTACACCCTCTGGGGCCAACGTCCTGACTTTC
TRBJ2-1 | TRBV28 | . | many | CASSLSGSSYNEQFF | TGTGCCAGCAGTTTAAGCGGAAGCTCCTACAATGAGCAGTTCTTC
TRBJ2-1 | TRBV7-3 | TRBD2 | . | CASSLHASGGYNEQFF | TGTGCCAGCAGCTTACACGCTAGCGGAGGCTACAATGAGCAGTTCTTC
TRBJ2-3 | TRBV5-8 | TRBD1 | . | CASSEGQASTDTQYF | TGTGCCAGCAGCGAAGGACAGGCGAGCACAGATACGCAGTATTTT
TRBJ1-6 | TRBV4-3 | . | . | CASSQVEGSPLHF | TGCGCCAGCAGCCAAGTAGAGGGTTCACCCCTCCACTTT
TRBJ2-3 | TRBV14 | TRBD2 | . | CASSRTSGTTDTQYF | TGTGCCAGCAGCCGAACTAGCGGGACCACAGATACGCAGTATTTT
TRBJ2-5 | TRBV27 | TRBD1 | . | CASSPGGAETQYF | TGTGCCAGCAGTCCAGGGGGCGCGGAGACCCAGTACTTC
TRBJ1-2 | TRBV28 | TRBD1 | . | CATPGTDYGYTF | TGTGCCACTCCCGGGACAGACTATGGCTACACCTTC
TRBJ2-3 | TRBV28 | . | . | CASNSVTDTQYF | TGTGCCAGCAATTCGGTCACAGATACGCAGTATTTT
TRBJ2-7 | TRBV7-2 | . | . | CASSREYEQYF | TGTGCCAGCAGCCGCGAGTACGAGCAGTACTTC
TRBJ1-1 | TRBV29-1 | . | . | CSVEDRSTEAFF | TGCAGCGTTGAAGATCGGTCAACCGAAGCTTTCTTT
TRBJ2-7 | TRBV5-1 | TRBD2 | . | CASSFLTSGTSYEQYF | TGCGCCAGCAGCTTCTTGACTAGCGGGACTTCCTACGAGCAGTACTTC
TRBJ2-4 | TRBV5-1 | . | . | CASSPGTPGGNIQYF | TGCGCCAGCAGCCCCGGGACACCCGGCGGAAACATTCAGTACTTC
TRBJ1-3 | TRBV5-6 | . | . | CASSLRLAPGNTIYF | TGTGCCAGCAGCTTGAGGTTAGCCCCAGGAAACACCATATATTTT
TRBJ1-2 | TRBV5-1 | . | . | CASSLVGSGERSYTF | TGCGCCAGCAGCTTGGTGGGGAGTGGGGAGAGGAGCTACACCTTC
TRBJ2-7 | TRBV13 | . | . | CASSTRRPQGHRSYEQYF | TGTGCCAGCAGTACAAGGAGACCCCAGGGCCATCGTTCCTACGAGCAGTACTTC
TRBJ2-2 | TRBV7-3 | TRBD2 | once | CASSLFPRRERPNPGELFF | TGTGCCAGCAGCTTATTCCCTCGGCGGGAGCGCCCTAACCCCGGGGAGCTGTTTTTT
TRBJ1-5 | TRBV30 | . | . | CAWSGQGNQPQHF | TGTGCCTGGAGTGGACAGGGCAATCAGCCCCAGCATTTT
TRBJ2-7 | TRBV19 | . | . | CASSTSPAYEQYF | TGTGCCAGTAGTACCTCCCCAGCCTACGAGCAGTACTTC
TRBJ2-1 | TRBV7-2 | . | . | CASSSRDSRIYYNEQFF | TGTGCCAGCAGCTCCCGCGACTCGCGGATATACTACAATGAGCAGTTCTTC
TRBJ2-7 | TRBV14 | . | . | CASSQEAHDTYEQYF | TGTGCCAGCAGCCAAGAGGCACATGATACCTACGAGCAGTACTTC
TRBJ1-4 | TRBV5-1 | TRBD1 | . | CASSLTGVGTNEKLFF | TGCGCCAGCAGCTTGACAGGGGTGGGAACTAATGAAAAACTGTTTTTT
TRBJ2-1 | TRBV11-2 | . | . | CASSYTGTYNEQFF | TGTGCCAGCAGCTACACAGGAACCTACAATGAGCAGTTCTTC
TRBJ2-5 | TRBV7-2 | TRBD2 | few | CASLPRSSGSDSAETQYF | TGTGCCAGCCTGCCCAGGAGTAGCGGGAGCGACAGTGCGGAGACCCAGTACTTC
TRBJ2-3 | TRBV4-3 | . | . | CASSQEDSLTDTQYF | TGCGCCAGCAGCCAAGAAGACTCACTCACAGATACGCAGTATTTT
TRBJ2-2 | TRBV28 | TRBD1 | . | CASRDNRGSTGELFF | TGTGCCAGCCGAGATAACAGGGGCAGCACCGGGGAGCTGTTTTTT
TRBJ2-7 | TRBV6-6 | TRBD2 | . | CASRGGVRSSYEQYF | TGTGCCAGCAGGGGGGGGGTACGCAGCTCCTACGAGCAGTACTTC
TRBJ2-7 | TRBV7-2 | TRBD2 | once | CASSLTPGRANEQYF | TGTGCCAGCAGCTTAACCCCCGGGAGGGCTAACGAGCAGTACTTC
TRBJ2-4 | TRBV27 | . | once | CASSYTGLAKNIQYF | TGTGCCAGCAGCTACACGGGACTAGCCAAAAACATTCAGTACTTC
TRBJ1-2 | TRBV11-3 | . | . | CASSSSIPGKYGYTF | TGTGCCAGCAGCTCAAGCATTCCGGGAAAGTATGGCTACACCTTC
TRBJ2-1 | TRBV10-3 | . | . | CAISESDAGSSYNEQFF | TGTGCCATCAGTGAGTCTGACGCGGGAAGCTCCTACAATGAGCAGTTCTTC
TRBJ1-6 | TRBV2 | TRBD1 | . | CASSRDRPRGNSPLHF | TGTGCCAGCAGTCGGGACAGGCCACGGGGTAATTCACCCCTCCACTTT
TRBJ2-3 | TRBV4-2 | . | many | CASSQEGPPRTDTQYF | TGTGCCAGCAGCCAAGAGGGGCCACCTCGGACAGATACGCAGTATTTT
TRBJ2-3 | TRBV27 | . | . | CASNSGSTDTQYF | TGTGCCAGCAACAGCGGTAGCACAGATACGCAGTATTTT
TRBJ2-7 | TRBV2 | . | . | CASSGAVDVPYEQYF | TGTGCCAGCAGTGGGGCAGTCGATGTACCCTACGAGCAGTACTTC
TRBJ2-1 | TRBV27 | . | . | CASRLVQGSNRDFNNEQFF | TGTGCCAGCAGACTAGTCCAGGGATCTAACCGGGACTTTAACAATGAGCAGTTCTTC
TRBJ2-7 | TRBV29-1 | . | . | CSVAAGGLLEQYF | TGCAGCGTTGCGGCAGGGGGACTTCTCGAGCAGTACTTC
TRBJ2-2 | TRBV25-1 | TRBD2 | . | CASSETSGVTGELFF | TGTGCCAGCAGTGAGACTAGCGGAGTCACCGGGGAGCTGTTTTTT
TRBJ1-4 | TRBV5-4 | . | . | CASSFWGRDEKLFF | TGTGCCAGCAGCTTTTGGGGGAGGGATGAAAAACTGTTTTTT
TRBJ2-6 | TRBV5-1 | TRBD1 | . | CASSSGGSGANVLTF | TGCGCCAGCAGCTCAGGGGGCTCTGGGGCCAACGTCCTGACTTTC
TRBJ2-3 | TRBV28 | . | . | CASSLSFSGTSDTQYF | TGTGCCAGCAGTTTATCGTTCAGCGGTACCTCAGATACGCAGTATTTT
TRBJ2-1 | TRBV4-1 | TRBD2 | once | CASSRSGESYNEQFF | TGCGCCAGCAGCCGAAGCGGGGAGTCCTACAATGAGCAGTTCTTC
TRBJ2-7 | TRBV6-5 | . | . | CASRIDIPYEQYF | TGTGCCAGCCGCATCGATATACCCTACGAGCAGTACTTC
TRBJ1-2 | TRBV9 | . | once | CASSVGGDHGYTF | TGTGCCAGCAGCGTTGGGGGGGACCATGGCTACACCTTC
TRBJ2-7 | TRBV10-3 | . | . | CAISSQGYEQYF | TGTGCCATCAGTTCACAGGGTTACGAGCAGTACTTC
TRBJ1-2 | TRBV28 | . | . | CASSLGGVGYTF | TGTGCCAGCAGTTTAGGCGGTGTTGGCTACACCTTC
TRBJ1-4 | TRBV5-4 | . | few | CASSLDRSNEKLFF | TGTGCCAGCAGCCTAGACAGAAGTAATGAAAAACTGTTTTTT
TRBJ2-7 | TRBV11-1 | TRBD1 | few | CASSASTGTGREQYF | TGTGCCAGCAGCGCATCCACCGGGACAGGGCGGGAGCAGTACTTC
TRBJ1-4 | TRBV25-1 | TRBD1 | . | CASSVMTGGNEKLFF | TGTGCCAGCAGTGTAATGACAGGGGGTAATGAAAAACTGTTTTTT
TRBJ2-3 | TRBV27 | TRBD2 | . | CASSRPGGLNTDTQYF | TGTGCCAGCAGCCGACCGGGAGGACTAAACACAGATACGCAGTATTTT
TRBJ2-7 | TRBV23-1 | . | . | CASSQGLEQYF | TGCGCCAGCAGTCAAGGGCTCGAGCAGTACTTC
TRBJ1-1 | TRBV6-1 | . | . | CASSVWQVNTEAFF | TGTGCCAGCAGTGTTTGGCAGGTGAACACTGAAGCTTTCTTT